The clone carrying this TCR beta chain has only a few counts. Under the authors' procedure: The authors estimated nucleated cell counts from reference gene primer amplification. The data were produced by immunoSEQ multiplex PCR, yet TCRdb's version contains in-frame clones alone and is incomplete. The V and J calls and the clone size are those of that table, but D and trimming were determined from the DNA. The table has approximately 360,000 clones, around 90% seen once. This entry is derived from a study of blood T cell repertoires in COVID-19. Study at large: The cDNA or gDNA used as material had been derived from T cells, B-cell-depleted T cells, or PBMCs.

This CDR3 region has 12 residues. Looked up from germline, CDR1 is KGHSH and CDR2 is LQKENI. The germline V and J ends were trimmed by 4 bases and 4 bases, with 7 bases remaining between them. The V gene is TRBV18, the J gene TRBJ2-5, with D tentatively TRBD1 (5 bases). This clonotype was sampled from a man younger than 35 with active or convalescent COVID-19. The sample taken for sequencing was peripheral blood. The CDR3 nucleotides read TGTGCCAGCTCACGGGGCTCAGAGACCCAGTACTTC. Amino acids: CASSRGSETQYF.